This T cell receptor (beta chain) was obtained from a study of T cell repertoires in cytomegalovirus infection. Study details: An indication of both CMV infection and matching HLA type came from public TCR beta signatures. General observations from the study: The ex vivo response was dominated by HLA-C-restricted CMV-specific TCR beta clonotypes. Cumulative public TCR beta family frequency identified carriers of CMV plus the relevant HLA.

TCRdb reprocessed the reads with MiXCR, giving one entry per CDR3 protein. The sample has around 770,000 distinct CDR3 sequences, around 29% seen once; the top ten hold around 13%. This clonotype was counted between two and nine times. What it recognizes is unknown. CDR1 is LGHNA and CDR2 is YSLEER in the germline V gene. The CDR3 has 17 residues. Trimming shortened V by 1 base and J by 7 bases, and 17 bases separated the two germline ends. The chain is built from TRBV4-3 and TRBJ1-6, with TRBD1 as a possible D gene (5 bases). This receptor was taken from a human donor in good health (CMV status not recorded). Some clones in this sample may be carry-over from other donors' samples. The input for sequencing was cultured CD8+ T cells from PBMCs, taken from culture after CMV antigen stimulation. The CDR3 DNA is TGCGCCAGCAGCCAAGTGCCCGGGGGAAGTGGAAATTCACCCCTCCACTTT. Translating it yields CASSQVPGGSGNSPLHF.